This T cell receptor (beta chain) originates from a study of blood T cell repertoires in COVID-19. For the study at large: The cDNA or gDNA used as material had been derived from T cells, B-cell-depleted T cells, or PBMCs.

CDR3 length equals 14 residues. V trimming: 3 bases; J trimming: 5 bases; junction bases outside the gene matches: 4. The germline V gene has CDR1 SGDLS and CDR2 YYNGEE. Per the original data handling: Amplification of reference gene primers was used by the study to estimate nucleated cell counts. The data were produced by immunoSEQ multiplex PCR, yet TCRdb's version contains in-frame clones alone and is incomplete. D and trimming were read from the DNA, whereas the V and J calls and clone size are those reported in that table. The sample records 65,000 to 85,000 clones, less than 90% being singletons.

This TCR derives from a middle-aged man with active COVID-19. V and J are TRBV9 and TRBJ1-4; 7 bases match TRBD1. The sample taken for sequencing was peripheral blood. As DNA, the CDR3 is TGTGCCAGCAGCGGCTCCAGGGGGAATGAAAAACTGTTTTTT. Translating it yields CASSGSRGNEKLFF. Filled out from reference TRBV9 and TRBJ1-4, the complete variable domain reads DSGVTQTPKHLITATGQRVTLRCSPRSGDLSVYWYQQSLDQGLQFLIQYYNGEERAKGNILERFSAQQFPDLHSELNLSSLELGDSALYFCASSGSRGNEKLFFGSGTQLSVL.